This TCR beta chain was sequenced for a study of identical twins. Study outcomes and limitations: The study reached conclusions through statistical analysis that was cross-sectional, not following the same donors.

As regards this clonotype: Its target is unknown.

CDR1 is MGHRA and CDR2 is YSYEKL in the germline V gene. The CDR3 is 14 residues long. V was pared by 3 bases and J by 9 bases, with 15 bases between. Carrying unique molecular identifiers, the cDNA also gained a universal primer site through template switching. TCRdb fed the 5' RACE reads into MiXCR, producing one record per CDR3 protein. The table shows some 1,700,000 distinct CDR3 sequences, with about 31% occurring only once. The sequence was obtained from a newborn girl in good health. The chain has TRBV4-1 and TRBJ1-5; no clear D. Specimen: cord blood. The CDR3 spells CASSQIPGSGPQHF. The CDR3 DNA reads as TGCGCCAGCAGCCAGATACCGGGGTCGGGGCCCCAGCATTTT.